This TCR beta chain was profiled in a study of cytomegalovirus exposure and HLA in healthy donors. As regards this clone: What it binds is unknown.

Germline V lookup: CDR1 LNHDA, CDR2 SQIVND (reference sequence). V lost 6 bases to trimming and J lost 3 bases, with 8 bases between them. CDR3 length equals 12 residues. General study results and limits: CMV antigen specificity was confirmed in vitro for a few CMV-associated chains.

In the PCR, 60 Vbeta and 13 Jbeta primers were used. TCRdb keeps only in-frame clones here, not all; method: immunoSEQ multiplex PCR. The sample has approximately 150,000 clones, about 80% seen once. The J gene is TRBJ1-2, the V gene TRBV19; D gene unclear. This receptor was taken from a woman aged 25 to 39 in good health and CMV-seronegative. The specimen was PBMCs. Here the CDR3 DNA reads TGTGCCAGTAGACAGAGAGACTATGGCTACACCTTC. Residues: CASRQRDYGYTF.